Listed below are T cell receptor beta chains from one sample, sequenced in a study of cytomegalovirus exposure and HLA in healthy donors. Libraries were prepared by immunoSEQ multiplex PCR; TCRdb keeps only in-frame clonotypes and omits some of them. The table lists roughly 130,000 clones, approximately 67% of them singletons. The sequencing sample was made of PBMCs. These receptors were taken from a woman aged 55 to 70 in good health and CMV-seronegative. The CDR3 runs from the conserved cysteine through the conserved F or W. The order of the fields is clone size, J gene, D gene, V gene, CDR3 protein, CDR3 DNA. D genes are given only for firm matches. Size is omitted from some rows. Given values are once, few, many or a class for expanded clones.

>NA|TRBJ2-1|NA|TRBV2
CASSEVRDWTGNEQFF
TGTGCCAGCAGTGAAGTAAGGGACTGGACTGGCAATGAGCAGTTCTTC
>NA|TRBJ2-3|NA|TRBV7-9
CASRRGSGPDTQYF
TGTGCCAGCCGAAGGGGGAGTGGCCCAGATACGCAGTATTTT
>NA|TRBJ2-7|NA|TRBV7-2
CASSLAPVLSYEQYF
TGTGCCAGCAGCTTAGCTCCGGTCCTCTCCTACGAGCAGTACTTC
>once|TRBJ2-2|NA|TRBV7-2
CASSSSGFTGELFF
TGTGCCAGCAGCTCCTCAGGGTTCACCGGGGAGCTGTTTTTT
>NA|TRBJ2-1|TRBD2|TRBV7-2
CASSLAAGGWYEQFF
TGTGCCAGCAGCTTAGCAGCGGGAGGGTGGTATGAGCAGTTCTTC
>NA|TRBJ1-4|TRBD1|TRBV9
CASSVEGQGAEKLFF
TGTGCCAGCAGCGTAGAAGGGCAGGGGGCTGAAAAACTGTTTTTT
>NA|TRBJ2-7|TRBD2|TRBV19
CASSSQGLAGVTGEQYF
TGTGCCAGTAGTAGCCAGGGACTAGCGGGAGTTACCGGCGAGCAGTACTTC
>NA|TRBJ2-6|NA|TRBV7-2
CASSPAPPQGFSGANVLTF
TGTGCCAGCAGCCCAGCGCCCCCACAGGGTTTCTCTGGGGCCAACGTCCTGACTTTC
>NA|TRBJ1-2|NA|TRBV29-1
CSVEDRLVGYTF
TGCAGCGTTGAAGATCGGTTAGTTGGCTACACCTTC
>NA|TRBJ2-5|TRBD2|TRBV12-5
CASGPGLAAEWETQYF
TGTGCTAGTGGTCCGGGACTAGCGGCGGAATGGGAGACCCAGTACTTC
>NA|TRBJ1-1|NA|TRBV12-5
CASGFMGATEAFF
TGTGCTAGTGGTTTCATGGGGGCCACCGAAGCTTTCTTT
>few|TRBJ2-7|TRBD1|TRBV14
CASSRDRSSSYEQYF
TGTGCCAGCAGCCGGGACAGGTCCAGCTCCTACGAGCAGTACTTC
>NA|TRBJ2-1|TRBD2|TRBV14
CASSQARTSGYNEQFF
TGTGCCAGCAGCCAAGCCCGGACTAGCGGATACAATGAGCAGTTCTTC
>NA|TRBJ2-2|NA|TRBV5-4
CASSPFGSRRGKNTGELFF
TGTGCCAGCAGCCCGTTTGGTAGCCGGCGGGGAAAGAACACCGGGGAGCTGTTTTTT
>NA|TRBJ1-1|TRBD1|TRBV5-6
CASSLGTGGKAFF
TGTGCCAGCAGCTTAGGGACAGGGGGAAAAGCTTTCTTT
>NA|TRBJ1-4|NA|TRBV7-9
CASSAHKGVVEKLFF
TGTGCCAGCAGCGCCCATAAGGGGGTGGTTGAAAAACTGTTTTTT
>few|TRBJ2-6|NA|TRBV10-3
CAISESASSGANVLTF
TGTGCCATCAGTGAGTCGGCCAGCTCTGGGGCCAACGTCCTGACTTTC
>NA|TRBJ2-5|TRBD2|TRBV5-6
CASSLRGSGRAETQYF
TGTGCCAGCAGCTTGAGGGGTAGCGGGAGGGCGGAGACCCAGTACTTC
>NA|TRBJ1-5|NA|TRBV6-4
CASSGLEGPVVNQPQHF
TGTGCCAGCAGTGGACTGGAGGGGCCAGTCGTCAATCAGCCCCAGCATTTT
>few|TRBJ1-2|NA|TRBV7-9
CASSFQGNYGYTF
TGTGCCAGCAGCTTTCAGGGCAACTATGGCTACACCTTC
>once|TRBJ2-1|TRBD1|TRBV5-4
CASSLLGQPYNEQFF
TGTGCCAGCAGCTTGTTGGGACAGCCCTACAATGAGCAGTTCTTC
>NA|TRBJ2-3|TRBD2|TRBV5-4
CASGLAGVVDTQYF
TGTGCCAGCGGACTAGCGGGAGTAGTAGATACGCAGTATTTT
>NA|TRBJ1-1|TRBD1|TRBV9
CASSGPGTGGGTEAFF
TGTGCCAGCAGCGGACCAGGCACAGGGGGTGGCACTGAAGCTTTCTTT
>NA|TRBJ2-3|TRBD2|TRBV6-6
CASRKPSGRLTDTQYF
TGTGCCAGCAGGAAACCGAGCGGGAGACTCACAGATACGCAGTATTTT
>few|TRBJ1-5|NA|TRBV7-2
CASSLAGAQPQHF
TGTGCCAGCAGCTTAGCAGGGGCTCAGCCCCAGCATTTT
>NA|TRBJ2-7|TRBD2|TRBV2
CASSQERGDSYEQYF
TGTGCCAGCAGTCAGGAGCGGGGGGACTCCTACGAGCAGTACTTC
>once|TRBJ2-1|TRBD2|TRBV7-2
CASSLVGGGGNEQFF
TGTGCCAGCAGCTTAGTCGGCGGGGGGGGCAATGAGCAGTTCTTC
>NA|TRBJ2-7|NA|TRBV28
CASREGGEAYEQYF
TGTGCCAGCCGCGAAGGGGGGGAAGCCTACGAGCAGTACTTC
>NA|TRBJ1-2|NA|TRBV5-1
CASSLAGQGRGYTF
TGCGCCAGCAGCTTGGCAGGGCAGGGGCGCGGCTACACCTTC
>few|TRBJ1-1|NA|TRBV5-1
CASSPGDNKNTEAFF
TGCGCCAGCAGCCCCGGGGACAACAAGAACACTGAAGCTTTCTTT
>NA|TRBJ2-7|TRBD2|TRBV2
CASGGSYGYEQYF
TGTGCCAGCGGCGGGAGTTATGGTTACGAGCAGTACTTC
>NA|TRBJ2-2|NA|TRBV7-9
CASSNVGELFF
TGTGCCAGCAGTAATGTGGGGGAGCTGTTTTTT
>NA|TRBJ1-5|NA|TRBV10-3
CAISESLQLNQPQHF
TGTGCCATCAGTGAGTCTCTACAGCTCAATCAGCCCCAGCATTTT
>NA|TRBJ2-7|TRBD2|TRBV7-2
CASSLPGGYEQYF
TGTGCCAGCAGCCTCCCGGGGGGGTACGAGCAGTACTTC
>few|TRBJ2-5|TRBD1|TRBV5-6
CASSFRTGGYWETQYF
TGTGCCAGCAGCTTTCGGACAGGGGGCTACTGGGAGACCCAGTACTTC
>NA|TRBJ2-3|TRBD2|TRBV27
CASSPTPILAGGTDTQYF
TGTGCCAGCAGTCCCACGCCTATACTAGCGGGGGGAACAGATACGCAGTATTTT
>once|TRBJ2-1|TRBD1|TRBV19
CAISTGSGNEQFF
TGTGCCATATCGACAGGGTCAGGCAATGAGCAGTTCTTC
>few|TRBJ2-1|TRBD2|TRBV2
CASRALAGGGSNEQFF
TGTGCCAGCAGGGCATTAGCGGGAGGGGGGAGCAATGAGCAGTTCTTC
>NA|TRBJ1-4|TRBD1|TRBV19
CASIPTGATNEKLFF
TGTGCCAGTATCCCCACAGGGGCAACTAATGAAAAACTGTTTTTT
>few|TRBJ1-6|NA|TRBV6-1
CAIGQIYNSPLHF
TGTGCCATCGGACAGATATATAATTCACCCCTCCACTTT
>NA|TRBJ2-7|TRBD1|TRBV25-1
CASRAQGVYEQYF
TGTGCCAGCAGGGCACAGGGGGTCTACGAGCAGTACTTC
>NA|TRBJ1-4|TRBD1|TRBV5-1
CASSLVGGREKLFF
TGCGCCAGCAGCTTGGTAGGGGGCCGGGAAAAACTGTTTTTT
>few|TRBJ2-3|TRBD2|TRBV7-6
CASSIPLSGGGTDTQYF
TGTGCCAGCAGCATTCCTTTAAGCGGGGGGGGGACAGATACGCAGTATTTT
>NA|TRBJ2-7|TRBD1|TRBV28
CASSLPTPGQGNEQYF
TGTGCCAGCAGTTTACCTACCCCGGGACAGGGGAATGAGCAGTACTTC
>NA|TRBJ1-4|NA|TRBV7-9
CAGSKGENEKLFF
TGTGCCGGCTCTAAGGGGGAGAATGAAAAACTGTTTTTT
>few|TRBJ2-3|NA|TRBV7-2
CASSFFSDTQYF
TGTGCCAGCAGCTTCTTCTCAGATACGCAGTATTTT
>NA|TRBJ2-1|TRBD2|TRBV5-6
CASSLGREGNNEQFF
TGTGCCAGCAGCTTGGGGCGGGAGGGAAACAATGAGCAGTTCTTC
>NA|TRBJ2-1|TRBD2|TRBV5-1
CASSLAQRGLNEQFF
TGCGCCAGCAGCTTGGCCCAGCGGGGGCTCAATGAGCAGTTCTTC
>few|TRBJ2-7|TRBD1|TRBV5-1
CASSETGAYEQYF
TGCGCCAGCAGTGAGACAGGGGCCTACGAGCAGTACTTC
>NA|TRBJ1-1|NA|TRBV11-3
CASSVGRNTEAFF
TGTGCCAGCAGCGTAGGTCGGAACACTGAAGCTTTCTTT
>NA|TRBJ1-4|TRBD1|TRBV27
CASSSLDRVNEKLFF
TGTGCCAGCAGTTCACTCGACAGGGTTAATGAAAAACTGTTTTTT